Listed here are 10 T cell receptor beta chains from one sample, sequenced in a study of T cells in Graves' hyperthyroidism and ophthalmopathy. The TCR beta CDR3 regions underwent amplification using RNA transcripts as the source. The HTBI set primed first-round TCR CDR3 RT-PCR. TCRdb fed the multiplex PCR reads into MiXCR, producing one record per CDR3 protein. The sample shows hundreds of thousands of distinct CDR3 sequences, less than 15% of them seen only once. The sequencing sample was made of blood. Receptor source: a woman under 30 with Graves' hyperthyroidism.

The chain recombines TRBV5-1 with TRBJ2-3, with 8 bases fitting TRBD2. The junction had 14 bases not matched to a gene; V was cut back by 4 bases and J by 4 bases. Germline loops: CDR1 SGHRS, CDR2 YFSETQ. This CDR3 has 17 residues. The CDR3 DNA sequence: TGCGCCAGCAGCCGACGCCCCGGGACTAGTGGCGCAGATACGCAGTATTTT. Translating it yields CASSRRPGTSGADTQYF.

This clonotype was counted ten times or more. The V gene is TRBV28, the J gene TRBJ2-1; 10 bases match TRBD2. V was pared by 2 bases and J by 10 bases, with 8 bases of the junction left unmatched. This CDR3 has 15 amino acids. In germline, CDR1 is MDHEN, CDR2 SYDVKM. The CDR3 DNA reads TGTGCCAGCAGTTTAAAGGCTAGCGGGAGACGGGAGCAGTTCTTC. Residues: CASSLKASGRREQFF.

This clonotype was picked up a small number of times. The limits of the CDR3 on the DNA are not certain, so only TCRdb's listed CDR3 is given. The V and J genes are TRBV12-3 or TRBV12-4 and TRBJ2-1. The CDR3 has 18 amino acids, counting both end residues. CDR3 sequence: CASSSSVSDPSSYNEQFF.

This clonotype was recorded a few times. The chain employs TRBV6-2 or TRBV6-3 and TRBJ2-1; D gene uncertain. CDR3 size: 13 residues. Trimming stripped 1 base from V and 1 base from J, with 2 bases between. Germline V gene lookup returns CDR1 MNHEY and CDR2 SVGEGT. CDR3: CASSYWSYNEQFF. The CDR3 DNA reads as TGTGCCAGCAGTTACTGGTCCTACAATGAGCAGTTCTTC.

The V call is TRBV30, the J call TRBJ2-1; D gene unclear. V was pared by 0 bases and J by 8 bases, with 8 bases between. This CDR3 has 12 residues. Germline V gives CDR1 GTSNPN, CDR2 SVGIG (reference sequence). The CDR3 reads CAWSVELYEQFF. The CDR3 region has the DNA TGTGCCTGGAGTGTGGAGCTTTATGAGCAGTTCTTC.

This clonotype was seen a few times. V and J are TRBV13 and TRBJ2-5, with a tentative D call TRBD1 (6 bases). Between the trimmed V and J ends, which lost 4 bases and 0 bases, there was a span of 9 bases. The germline V gene has CDR1 PRHDT and CDR2 FYEKMQ (reference sequence). The CDR3 contains 14 residues. The CDR3 region has the DNA TGTGCCAGCAGCTATAGACAGGACCAAGAGACCCAGTACTTC. Its translation: CASSYRQDQETQYF. Full variable domain (rest looked up from reference TRBV13 and TRBJ2-5): AAGVIQSPRHLIKEKRETATLKCYPIPRHDTVYWYQQGPGQDPQFLISFYEKMQSDKGSIPDRFSAQQFSDYHSELNMSSLELGDSALYFCASSYRQDQETQYFGPGTRLLVL.

This clonotype occurred a few times. The J gene is TRBJ2-1, the V gene TRBV7-9; TRBD2 matches at 7 bases. The CDR3 length is 14 residues. CDR1 and CDR2 from the germline V gene are SEHNR and FQNEAQ (reference sequence). J lost 2 bases, V lost 11 bases, and 9 bases had no gene match. CDR3 loop: CAGEGRNTYNEQFF. In DNA, the CDR3 is TGTGCCGGGGAGGGGAGAAACACCTACAATGAGCAGTTCTTC.

The rearrangement links TRBV29-1 to TRBJ2-1; no definite D call. Per germline, CDR1 SQVTM and CDR2 ANQGSEA. Trimming shortened V by 3 bases and J by 6 bases, and 9 bases separated the two germline ends. The CDR3 consists of 12 residues. The CDR3 sequence: CSVEKAANEQFF. The CDR3 DNA reads as TGCAGCGTTGAGAAGGCGGCCAATGAGCAGTTCTTC.

The rearrangement links TRBV7-2 to TRBJ1-4, with D perhaps TRBD1 (6 bases). Germline CDR1 SGHTA, CDR2 FQGNSA. There are 16 residues in the CDR3. V was clipped by 6 bases and J by 7 bases, with 21 bases between them. The CDR3 here is CASSWRFRGVGEKLFF. The DNA of the CDR3 is TGTGCCAGCAGTTGGCGCTTTAGGGGGGTCGGTGAAAAACTGTTTTTT.

This clonotype has a handful of counts. CDR3 sequence (DNA): TGTGCCACCAGTGGGGACAGGTCGTGGGGCTACACCTTC. Residues: CATSGDRSWGYTF. This chain links TRBV24-1 with TRBJ1-2, with TRBD1 matching over 8 bases. The J segment lost 8 bases and the V segment lost 5 bases, leaving 6 bases of the junction unmatched. The CDR3 spans 13 residues. The germline gives CDR1 KGHDR, CDR2 SFDVKD.